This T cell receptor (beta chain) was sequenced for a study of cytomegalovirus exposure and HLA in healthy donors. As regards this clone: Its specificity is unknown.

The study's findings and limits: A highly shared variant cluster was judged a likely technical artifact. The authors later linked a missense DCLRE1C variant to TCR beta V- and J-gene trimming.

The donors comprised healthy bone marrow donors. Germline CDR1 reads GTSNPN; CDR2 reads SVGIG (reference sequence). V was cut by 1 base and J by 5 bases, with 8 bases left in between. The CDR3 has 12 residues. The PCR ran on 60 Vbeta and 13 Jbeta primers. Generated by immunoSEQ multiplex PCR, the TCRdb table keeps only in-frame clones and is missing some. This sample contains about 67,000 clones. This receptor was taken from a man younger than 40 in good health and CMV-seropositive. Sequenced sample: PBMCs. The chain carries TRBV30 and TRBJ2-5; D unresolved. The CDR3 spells CAWSALGETQYF. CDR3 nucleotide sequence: TGTGCCTGGAGTGCCCTCGGGGAGACCCAGTACTTC.